This record covers a single TCR beta chain. What it binds is unknown. This CDR3 has 14 amino acids. The sample comes from a study of monozygotic twins with inflammatory bowel disease. Study-wide results and limits: Among patients, repertoires may have gained variability from differing immunosuppressive treatments.

Whole blood supplied total RNA, and T cells were not sorted. Template switching added UMIs carrying a 6-nucleotide sample barcode. Two nested PCRs, approximately 17 and 9 cycles, amplified TCRalpha and TCRbeta cDNA. From its re-call of the 5' RACE reads, TCRdb lists each CDR3 protein once, without DNA. Its table records 150,000 or so distinct CDR3 sequences. This TCR was recovered from a human donor with ulcerative colitis or Crohn's disease, or a healthy co-twin of an affected twin (not recorded which). V gene TRBV12-3 or TRBV12-4 combines with J gene TRBJ1-2. The sequencing sample was made of blood. This chain's CDR3 is CASSQRTGNYGYTF.